This T cell receptor beta chain was profiled in a study of cytomegalovirus exposure and HLA in healthy donors. The overall study: Within an early data release were 85 million or so unique TCRs drawn from HLA-typed donors.

Regarding this clone: Its matching antigen is unknown.

The study ran its PCR with 60 Vbeta and 13 Jbeta primers. Sequencing was performed with immunoSEQ multiplex PCR; in TCRdb, only in-frame clones are kept and a portion is missing. The sample comprises around 40,000 clones, around 60% of which are singletons, and 8.7% rests with the top ten. Per germline, CDR1 SGHDT and CDR2 YYEEEE. The trim removed 2 bases at V and 5 bases at J, leaving 6 bases unmatched. The CDR3 totals 15 residues. Study findings and constraints: Later analysis demonstrated an association between a missense DCLRE1C variant and TCR beta V- and J-gene trimming. Earlier analysis found most TCR beta V segments productive about 87% or about 30% of the time.

The donors, nominally healthy at sampling, likely had unrecorded immune exposures. Material: PBMCs. The chain recombines TRBV5-6 with TRBJ2-1; 8 bases line up with TRBD2. The sequence was collected from a human donor in good health. The CDR3 region has the DNA TGTGCCAGCAGCTTATCGGGGGGGTTCCACAATGAGCAGTTCTTC. Protein: CASSLSGGFHNEQFF. The full variable domain, completed using reference TRBV5-6 and TRBJ2-1, is DAGVTQSPTHLIKTRGQQVTLRCSPKSGHDTVSWYQQALGQGPQFIFQYYEEEERQRGNFPDRFSGHQFPNYSSELNVNALLLGDSALYLCASSLSGGFHNEQFFGPGTRLTVL.